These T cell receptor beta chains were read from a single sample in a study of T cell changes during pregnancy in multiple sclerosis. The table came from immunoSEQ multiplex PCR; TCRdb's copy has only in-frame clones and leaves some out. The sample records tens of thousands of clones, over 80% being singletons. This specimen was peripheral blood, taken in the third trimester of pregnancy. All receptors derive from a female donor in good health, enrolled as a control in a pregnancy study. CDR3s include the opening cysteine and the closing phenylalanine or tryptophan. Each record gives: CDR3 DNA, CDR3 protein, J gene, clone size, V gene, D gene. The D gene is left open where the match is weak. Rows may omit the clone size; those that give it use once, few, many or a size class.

cdr3_nt: TGTGCCAGCCCAGGGCAGGGGTCGAACACCGGGGAGCTGTTTTTT; cdr3_aa: CASPGQGSNTGELFF; j_call: TRBJ2-2; clone_size: .; v_call: TRBV7-9; d_call: .
cdr3_nt: TGCGCCAGCAGCCAAAGCCCTGCCCTTCGTGCAACTAATGAAAAACTGTTTTTT; cdr3_aa: CASSQSPALRATNEKLFF; j_call: TRBJ1-4; clone_size: .; v_call: TRBV4-1; d_call: .
cdr3_nt: TGCAGCGTTGCGACTAGCGGCTTCACAGATACGCAGTATTTT; cdr3_aa: CSVATSGFTDTQYF; j_call: TRBJ2-3; clone_size: .; v_call: TRBV29-1; d_call: TRBD2
cdr3_nt: TGCGCCAGCAGCTCGGGTGACAGGGGGGTTGAAAAACTGTTTTTT; cdr3_aa: CASSSGDRGVEKLFF; j_call: TRBJ1-4; clone_size: .; v_call: TRBV5-1; d_call: TRBD1
cdr3_nt: TGTGCCAGCAGGGTCTCAGGGTATACTGGCACTGAAGCTTTCTTT; cdr3_aa: CASRVSGYTGTEAFF; j_call: TRBJ1-1; clone_size: .; v_call: TRBV28; d_call: .
cdr3_nt: TGTGCCACCGCCAGGGCCTACATGAACACTGAAGCTTTCTTT; cdr3_aa: CATARAYMNTEAFF; j_call: TRBJ1-1; clone_size: .; v_call: TRBV27; d_call: .
cdr3_nt: TGTGCCAGCAGTGATTGGCCAAACACCGGGGAGCTGTTTTTT; cdr3_aa: CASSDWPNTGELFF; j_call: TRBJ2-2; clone_size: .; v_call: TRBV25-1; d_call: .
cdr3_nt: TGCGCCAGCAGCTTTGGACAGTCCTACGAGCAGTACTTC; cdr3_aa: CASSFGQSYEQYF; j_call: TRBJ2-7; clone_size: .; v_call: TRBV5-1; d_call: .
cdr3_nt: TGTGCCAGCAGCCAGGACAGGGGAGATACGCAGTATTTT; cdr3_aa: CASSQDRGDTQYF; j_call: TRBJ2-3; clone_size: .; v_call: TRBV7-3; d_call: TRBD1
cdr3_nt: TGTGCCAGCCGGACAGGGGAGGTCGAGCAGTACTTC; cdr3_aa: CASRTGEVEQYF; j_call: TRBJ2-7; clone_size: .; v_call: TRBV28; d_call: TRBD1
cdr3_nt: TGTGCCAGCAGCTCTCCGTTCCTCAGCGGGGGGAAGCAGTTCTTC; cdr3_aa: CASSSPFLSGGKQFF; j_call: TRBJ2-1; clone_size: .; v_call: TRBV7-8; d_call: TRBD2
cdr3_nt: TGTGCCAGCAGTATTCAGGGACCAGGGGACTATGGCTACACCTTC; cdr3_aa: CASSIQGPGDYGYTF; j_call: TRBJ1-2; clone_size: once; v_call: TRBV27; d_call: .
cdr3_nt: TGTGCCAGCAGCCGGACTAGCGGGATAAGGCGGGATACGCAGTATTTT; cdr3_aa: CASSRTSGIRRDTQYF; j_call: TRBJ2-3; clone_size: .; v_call: TRBV7-2; d_call: TRBD2
cdr3_nt: TGTGCCAGCAGCCAGAATGTGCGGGGAAGGACCGGGGAGCTGTTTTTT; cdr3_aa: CASSQNVRGRTGELFF; j_call: TRBJ2-2; clone_size: .; v_call: TRBV4-2; d_call: .
cdr3_nt: TGTGCCAGTAGTATAGCTAGGGGAGGGATAGGCAATCAGCCCCAGCATTTT; cdr3_aa: CASSIARGGIGNQPQHF; j_call: TRBJ1-5; clone_size: .; v_call: TRBV19; d_call: .
cdr3_nt: TGTGCCAGCAGCGGGCGGGCAACAGGGTCTGCAGACGAGCAGTACTTC; cdr3_aa: CASSGRATGSADEQYF; j_call: TRBJ2-7; clone_size: .; v_call: TRBV5-4; d_call: .
cdr3_nt: TGTGCCAGCAGCCAAGAGGGGGGGGGCCGCACAGATACGCAGTATTTT; cdr3_aa: CASSQEGGGRTDTQYF; j_call: TRBJ2-3; clone_size: .; v_call: TRBV4-2; d_call: .
cdr3_nt: TGTGCCAGCAGTTTATCGACCGGGAGGATGGCCCATGGCTACACCTTC; cdr3_aa: CASSLSTGRMAHGYTF; j_call: TRBJ1-2; clone_size: .; v_call: TRBV6-5; d_call: .
cdr3_nt: TGTGCCAGCAGTGATAGTTTAAGCGGGACAGGGTCTTTGGACTATGGCTACACCTTC; cdr3_aa: CASSDSLSGTGSLDYGYTF; j_call: TRBJ1-2; clone_size: .; v_call: TRBV6-1; d_call: TRBD1
cdr3_nt: TGTGCCAGCAGTTTTATCAGTCCATCCGCCAATTCACCCCTCCACTTT; cdr3_aa: CASSFISPSANSPLHF; j_call: TRBJ1-6; clone_size: .; v_call: TRBV28; d_call: .
cdr3_nt: TGTGCCTGGAGTGTATCTTGGGGCGGCCAGCCCCAGCATTTT; cdr3_aa: CAWSVSWGGQPQHF; j_call: TRBJ1-5; clone_size: .; v_call: TRBV30; d_call: .
cdr3_nt: TGTGCCAGCCGCATGGGGAGACAGGGTCGGGACGAGCAGTACTTC; cdr3_aa: CASRMGRQGRDEQYF; j_call: TRBJ2-7; clone_size: .; v_call: TRBV19; d_call: TRBD1
cdr3_nt: TGCAGCGTTGCCACGGGACAGGTATACAATGAGCAGTTCTTC; cdr3_aa: CSVATGQVYNEQFF; j_call: TRBJ2-1; clone_size: .; v_call: TRBV29-1; d_call: TRBD1
cdr3_nt: TGCAGTCTAAGGGGAATAGCGGGAGAACATGAGCAGTTCTTC; cdr3_aa: CSLRGIAGEHEQFF; j_call: TRBJ2-1; clone_size: .; v_call: TRBV29-1; d_call: TRBD2
cdr3_nt: TGTGCCAGCAGTGAAGGGGCAGGTAGTGAAAAACTGTTTTTT; cdr3_aa: CASSEGAGSEKLFF; j_call: TRBJ1-4; clone_size: .; v_call: TRBV2; d_call: .
cdr3_nt: TGTGCCAGCAGTTTCCTCGGGGGGGGCCATAATTCACCCCTCCACTTT; cdr3_aa: CASSFLGGGHNSPLHF; j_call: TRBJ1-6; clone_size: .; v_call: TRBV27; d_call: .
cdr3_nt: TGTGCCAGCAGCCCTGAGACGGGGTCGGAGACCCAGTACTTC; cdr3_aa: CASSPETGSETQYF; j_call: TRBJ2-5; clone_size: .; v_call: TRBV7-2; d_call: .
cdr3_nt: TGTGCCACCAGCAGAGATTTAAGCAGCGCTAATTCACCCCTCCACTTT; cdr3_aa: CATSRDLSSANSPLHF; j_call: TRBJ1-6; clone_size: few; v_call: TRBV15; d_call: .
cdr3_nt: TGTGCCAGCAGTTTTGGGGGGGATAACTACAATGAGCAGTTCTTC; cdr3_aa: CASSFGGDNYNEQFF; j_call: TRBJ2-1; clone_size: .; v_call: TRBV28; d_call: TRBD2
cdr3_nt: TGTGCCAGCAGCGGGGGAACAGATACGCAGTATTTT; cdr3_aa: CASSGGTDTQYF; j_call: TRBJ2-3; clone_size: .; v_call: TRBV2; d_call: .
cdr3_nt: TGCAGCGTTGAAGACAGGGGCAACGAGCAGTACTTC; cdr3_aa: CSVEDRGNEQYF; j_call: TRBJ2-7; clone_size: once; v_call: TRBV29-1; d_call: .
cdr3_nt: TGTGCCAGCAACATACTAGCGGAATACAATGAGCAGTTCTTC; cdr3_aa: CASNILAEYNEQFF; j_call: TRBJ2-1; clone_size: .; v_call: TRBV6-1; d_call: TRBD2
cdr3_nt: TGTGCCAGCAGCCCCCATTGGGGAGCGGAAGAGACCCAGTACTTC; cdr3_aa: CASSPHWGAEETQYF; j_call: TRBJ2-5; clone_size: once; v_call: TRBV7-2; d_call: .
cdr3_nt: TGCGCCAGCAGCCCAATACAAAATCAGCCCCAGCATTTT; cdr3_aa: CASSPIQNQPQHF; j_call: TRBJ1-5; clone_size: .; v_call: TRBV4-1; d_call: .
cdr3_nt: TGTGCCAGCAGCTCGAACATAGCGGGCCGCACAGATACGCAGTATTTT; cdr3_aa: CASSSNIAGRTDTQYF; j_call: TRBJ2-3; clone_size: .; v_call: TRBV7-2; d_call: TRBD2
cdr3_nt: TGTGCCAGCAGTGAGGGGGGGGGTAACTATGGCTACACCTTC; cdr3_aa: CASSEGGGNYGYTF; j_call: TRBJ1-2; clone_size: .; v_call: TRBV6-4; d_call: .
cdr3_nt: TGTGCCAGCAGTCCTCGACTAGCCCTCAGCGTTGAGCAGTTCTTC; cdr3_aa: CASSPRLALSVEQFF; j_call: TRBJ2-1; clone_size: .; v_call: TRBV6-5; d_call: TRBD2
cdr3_nt: TGTGCCAGCAGCTTACAAGGACAGGGTCTATACGGAAACACCATATATTTT; cdr3_aa: CASSLQGQGLYGNTIYF; j_call: TRBJ1-3; clone_size: .; v_call: TRBV5-6; d_call: TRBD1
cdr3_nt: TGTGCCTTCAAACCCGGGAGTACGAGCTACAATGAGCAGTTCTTC; cdr3_aa: CAFKPGSTSYNEQFF; j_call: TRBJ2-1; clone_size: .; v_call: TRBV19; d_call: .
cdr3_nt: TGCGCCAGCAGCCAAGATCGAGGAAGAGATACGCAGTATTTT; cdr3_aa: CASSQDRGRDTQYF; j_call: TRBJ2-3; clone_size: .; v_call: TRBV4-3; d_call: .
cdr3_nt: TGTGCCAGCAGCTTAGAGGGGGTCGAGCAGTACTTC; cdr3_aa: CASSLEGVEQYF; j_call: TRBJ2-7; clone_size: .; v_call: TRBV13; d_call: .
cdr3_nt: TGTGCCAGCAGTTCTGTTTCGGGACAGGGAACCGGGGAGCTGTTTTTT; cdr3_aa: CASSSVSGQGTGELFF; j_call: TRBJ2-2; clone_size: .; v_call: TRBV28; d_call: TRBD1
cdr3_nt: TGTGCCAGCAGCCCAACCTGGAGGACCAATGAGCAGTTCTTC; cdr3_aa: CASSPTWRTNEQFF; j_call: TRBJ2-1; clone_size: .; v_call: TRBV11-3; d_call: .
cdr3_nt: TGTGCCAGCAGCTTAGACGTAGGGAGTCTCTACGAGCAGTACTTC; cdr3_aa: CASSLDVGSLYEQYF; j_call: TRBJ2-7; clone_size: .; v_call: TRBV11-2; d_call: .
cdr3_nt: TGTGCCAGCAGCCCTCCCGGGAGGGGTCTAGCCAAAAACATTCAGTACTTC; cdr3_aa: CASSPPGRGLAKNIQYF; j_call: TRBJ2-4; clone_size: .; v_call: TRBV5-4; d_call: TRBD2
cdr3_nt: TGTGCCAGCAGCCGAACAGGGGCTGGCACTGAAGCTTTCTTT; cdr3_aa: CASSRTGAGTEAFF; j_call: TRBJ1-1; clone_size: .; v_call: TRBV14; d_call: TRBD1
cdr3_nt: TGCGCCAGCAGCGGACAGGGGCTGGGTGGCGAGCAGTACTTC; cdr3_aa: CASSGQGLGGEQYF; j_call: TRBJ2-7; clone_size: .; v_call: TRBV5-1; d_call: TRBD1
cdr3_nt: TGTGCCAGCAGTTCTTTCTCCTACGAGCAGTACTTC; cdr3_aa: CASSSFSYEQYF; j_call: TRBJ2-7; clone_size: .; v_call: TRBV27; d_call: .
cdr3_nt: TGCGCCAGCAGCTTGGCTGGTAGCAGGGGGAACACTGAAGCTTTCTTT; cdr3_aa: CASSLAGSRGNTEAFF; j_call: TRBJ1-1; clone_size: .; v_call: TRBV5-1; d_call: .
cdr3_nt: TGTGCCGTAACCGGGACAGGGGAGGAGCAGTTCTTC; cdr3_aa: CAVTGTGEEQFF; j_call: TRBJ2-1; clone_size: .; v_call: TRBV5-3; d_call: TRBD1
cdr3_nt: TGCAGCTTATCGGGGGGCCCGGCCTACGCTGAGCAGTTCTTC; cdr3_aa: CSLSGGPAYAEQFF; j_call: TRBJ2-1; clone_size: .; v_call: TRBV29-1; d_call: .